The sample holds many counts of the clone carrying this T cell receptor beta chain. Its cognate antigen is unknown. All of the donors were Caucasians in good health. The CDR3 has 15 residues. Germline CDR1 is ENHRY and CDR2 is SYGVKD. Trimming cost V 2 bases and J 2 bases, with 13 bases left between them. The entry originates in a study of identical twins. Study results and caveats: Abundant cord blood beta clonotypes carried fewer insertions; memory repertoires showed none.

A template switching step contributed a universal primer site, while unique molecular identifiers were present in the cDNA. TCRdb used MiXCR to reprocess the 5' RACE reads, holding one entry per CDR3 protein. The sample records 420,000 or so distinct CDR3 sequences, about a fifth being singletons. This chain links TRBV10-3 with TRBJ2-7, with D possibly being TRBD1 (5 bases). Sequencing input: naive T cells sorted from blood. This TCR came from a man aged 45-60 years in good health. This CDR3 reads CAISEPTEFAYEQYF. In DNA form, the CDR3 reads TGTGCCATCAGTGAGCCGACAGAGTTTGCCTACGAGCAGTACTTC.